This TCR beta chain was profiled in a study of radiotherapy plus CTLA-4 blockade in lung cancer. Libraries were prepared by immunoSEQ multiplex PCR; TCRdb keeps only in-frame clonotypes and omits some of them. Of just over 35,000 clones in the sample, approximately 89% are singletons; the top ten hold about 5.3%. V dropped 6 bases and J dropped 0 bases, with 17 bases sitting between them. CDR3 size: 16 residues. CDR1 MNHEY and CDR2 SMNVEV come from the germline V gene (reference sequence). The source was peripheral blood, collected from a patient treated with radiotherapy plus ipilimumab. V gene TRBV27 combines with J gene TRBJ2-5; tentative D call: TRBD1 (7 bases). The sequence came from a human donor with non-small cell lung cancer who had stable disease on radiotherapy plus ipilimumab. The CDR3 coding sequence is TGTGCCAGCAGCCGAGGACTACAGGGGTACCAAGAGACCCAGTACTTC. Translation: CASSRGLQGYQETQYF.